This entry concerns a single T cell receptor beta chain. Its matching antigen is unknown. The data originate from a study of cytomegalovirus exposure and HLA in healthy donors. Study findings and constraints: Researchers reported that a few CMV-associated chains were confirmed in vitro as CMV antigen-specific.

Assay used: immunoSEQ multiplex PCR; TCRdb lists only in-frame clones, some missing. The sample holds 98,000 or so clones; approximately 94% are singletons and the top ten take roughly 0.66%. The TCR was taken from a woman between 18 and 29 years old in good health and CMV-seronegative. Sequenced: PBMCs.

The CDR3 sequence is CASRLAGEQYF. CDR3 in DNA: TGTGCCAGTCGACTGGCGGGGGAGCAGTACTTC. The chain carries TRBV5-8 and TRBJ2-7; D possibly corresponds to TRBD2 (6 bases). CDR1 and CDR2 (germline): SGHTS, YDEGEE. V lost 8 bases and J 7 bases, leaving 13 bases between the germline ends. This CDR3 spans 11 amino acids.